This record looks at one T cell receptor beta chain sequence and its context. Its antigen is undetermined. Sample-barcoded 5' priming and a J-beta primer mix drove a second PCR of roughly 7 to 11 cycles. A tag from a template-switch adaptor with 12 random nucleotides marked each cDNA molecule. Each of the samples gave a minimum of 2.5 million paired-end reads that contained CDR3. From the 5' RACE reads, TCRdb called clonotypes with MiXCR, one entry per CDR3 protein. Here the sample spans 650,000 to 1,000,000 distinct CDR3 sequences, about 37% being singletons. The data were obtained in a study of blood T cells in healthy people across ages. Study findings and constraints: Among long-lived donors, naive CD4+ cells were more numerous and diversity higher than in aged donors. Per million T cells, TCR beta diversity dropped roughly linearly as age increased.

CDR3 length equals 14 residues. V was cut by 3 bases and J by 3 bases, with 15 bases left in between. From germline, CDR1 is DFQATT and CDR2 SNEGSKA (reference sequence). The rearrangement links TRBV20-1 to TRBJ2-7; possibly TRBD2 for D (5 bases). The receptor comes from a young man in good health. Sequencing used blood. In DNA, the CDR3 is TGCAGTGCTAGCCAGCGGCGTGGAAACTACGAGCAGTACTTC. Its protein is CSASQRRGNYEQYF.